Below are 29 T cell receptor beta chains sequenced from a single sample in a study of PD-L1 blockade in urothelial cancer. The repertoire was sequenced with immunoSEQ multiplex PCR; TCRdb's copy has only in-frame clones and lacks some. In the table there are 85,000 to 130,000 clones, 91% of which are singletons. The material was PBMCs, obtained around atezolizumab (anti-PD-L1) treatment. The origin of the receptors is an elderly woman with urothelial cancer.

The chain recombines TRBV5-1 with TRBJ2-3, with D perhaps TRBD2 (5 bases). CDR3 length equals 15 residues. Germline values: CDR1 SGHRS, CDR2 YFSETQ. Trimming cost V 0 bases and J 1 base, with 9 bases left between them. CDR3 coding DNA: TGCGCCAGCAGCTTGGGGACTCCTCGCACAGATACGCAGTATTTT. This gives the protein CASSLGTPRTDTQYF.

The CDR3 loop reads CASSGRSWADTQYF. The DNA for the CDR3 is TGTGCCAGCAGCGGACGTTCGTGGGCGGATACGCAGTATTTT. The rearrangement joins TRBV9 to TRBJ2-3; D not certain. There are 14 residues in the CDR3. With 3 bases removed from V and 6 bases from J, the gap between germline ends came to 14 bases. Germline V CDR1 and CDR2: SGDLS, YYNGEE.

The J gene is TRBJ2-7, the V gene TRBV6-1; the match to TRBD2 covers 14 bases. This CDR3 is built from 15 residues. Trimming removed 6 bases from V and 6 bases from J; junction bases left unmatched: 7. Germline V CDR1 and CDR2: MNHNS, SASEGT. The CDR3 is CASRQTSGRAGEQYF. Here the CDR3 DNA reads TGTGCCAGCAGGCAGACTAGCGGGAGGGCCGGCGAGCAGTACTTC.

The chain couples TRBV28 to TRBJ2-7, with 10 bases fitting TRBD1. The CDR3 is 16 residues long. J was trimmed by 5 bases and V by 3 bases; bases with no gene match: 10. Germline lookup yields CDR1 MDHEN and CDR2 SYDVKM. Here the CDR3 DNA reads TGTGCCAGCAGTTTTGCCCGGGGGACAGGGGCCCACGAGCAGTACTTC. Its translation: CASSFARGTGAHEQYF.

V is TRBV7-9 and J is TRBJ1-2; maybe TRBD1 (6 bases). The CDR3 consists of 12 residues. The V gene lost 3 bases and the J gene lost 9 bases, with 11 bases spanning the gap. Germline V gives CDR1 SEHNR, CDR2 FQNEAQ (reference sequence). CDR3 loop: CASSFGGGSYTF. The CDR3 nucleotides read TGTGCCAGCAGCTTTGGGGGCGGCAGCTACACCTTC.

This rearrangement joins TRBV7-9 to TRBJ1-1; 10 positions match TRBD1. Losses at the gene ends were 5 bases for V and 2 bases for J; bases not matched to a gene: 8. CDR1 is SEHNR and CDR2 is FQNEAQ in the germline V gene (reference sequence). The CDR3 contains 16 residues. Written as DNA, the CDR3 is TGTGCCAGCAGCCCCATGGGGACAGGGGCAAACACTGAAGCTTTCTTT. Translated, it gives CASSPMGTGANTEAFF.

The chain links TRBV6-5 to TRBJ2-7; D gene ambiguous. CDR3 length: 11 amino acids. Germline V gene data show CDR1 as MNHEY and CDR2 as SVGAGI. Between the trimmed V and J ends, which lost 1 base and 5 bases, there was a span of 3 bases. Here the CDR3 reads CASSYFNEQYF. CDR3 nucleotides: TGTGCCAGCAGTTACTTTAACGAGCAGTACTTC.

The rearrangement joins TRBV9 to TRBJ2-5, with 8 positions matching TRBD2. The V gene end was trimmed by 4 bases and the J gene end by 1 base; junction bases not matched to a gene: 6. Germline values: CDR1 SGDLS, CDR2 YYNGEE. CDR3 length: 15 amino acids. DNA for the CDR3: TGTGCCAGCAGCCCCAGCGGGAGACCCCAAGAGACCCAGTACTTC. Protein product: CASSPSGRPQETQYF.

This clone turned up a few times. This chain connects TRBV19 to TRBJ2-5; D gene unclear. The length of the CDR3 is 11 residues. V was pared by 11 bases and J by 1 base, with 8 bases between. Germline V gene lookup returns CDR1 LNHDA and CDR2 SQIVND (reference sequence). The CDR3 bases are TGTGCCGAAAACACCCAAGAGACCCAGTACTTC. As protein: CAENTQETQYF.

The chain combines TRBV19 with TRBJ1-5; D not resolved. This CDR3 comprises 15 residues. In germline, CDR1 is LNHDA, CDR2 SQIVND (reference sequence). V was trimmed by 6 bases and J by 7 bases, leaving 19 bases between them. The CDR3 here is CASSPEARSGQPQHF. In DNA form, the CDR3 reads TGTGCCAGTAGCCCCGAGGCCAGGAGCGGGCAGCCCCAGCATTTT.

This chain joins TRBV5-4 and TRBJ2-7; TRBD1 agrees at 7 bases. CDR3 length equals 14 residues. The V segment lost 3 bases and the J segment 3 bases; nucleotides outside the gene matches: 6. Germline V lookup: CDR1 SGHNT, CDR2 YYREEE (reference sequence). CDR3 protein: CASSYSGTDYEQYF. CDR3 bases: TGTGCCAGCAGCTACTCCGGGACAGACTACGAGCAGTACTTC.

The chain recombines TRBV11-3 with TRBJ1-1; D ambiguous. Trimming removed 6 bases at V and 0 bases at J, with 14 bases between. The CDR3 sequence is 15 residues long. Germline V gene sequence: CDR1 SGHNT, CDR2 YENEEA. The chain's CDR3 is CASRRGTGLNTEAFF. The CDR3 coding sequence is TGTGCCAGCAGAAGAGGAACGGGGTTGAACACTGAAGCTTTCTTT.

The V gene is TRBV5-1, the J gene TRBJ1-3; no reliable D call. CDR1 SGHRS and CDR2 YFSETQ come from the germline V gene. Trimming shortened V by 4 bases and J by 6 bases, and 20 bases separated the two germline ends. The CDR3 spans 16 residues. In DNA, the CDR3 is TGCGCCAGCAGCCCCTCCGCGGGTGTACTCCTAAACACCATATATTTT. Translation: CASSPSAGVLLNTIYF.

There are a few counts of this clone. The chain carries TRBV30 and TRBJ1-2, with 10 bases lining up with TRBD1. Trimming took 1 base from V and 3 from J; bases not matched to a gene: 2. The germline gives CDR1 GTSNPN, CDR2 SVGIG (reference sequence). The CDR3 covers 14 residues. The CDR3 spells CAWSGGQGYYGYTF. The CDR3 nucleotides are TGTGCCTGGAGTGGGGGACAGGGGTACTATGGCTACACCTTC.

The chain employs TRBV30 and TRBJ2-1; possible D gene TRBD1, 6 bases. The CDR3 runs to 15 residues. V lost 2 bases to trimming and J lost 8 bases, with 19 bases between them. Per the germline V gene, CDR1 is GTSNPN and CDR2 is SVGIG (reference sequence). CDR3 DNA: TGTGCCTGGAGTCTTGGGGCTCTACAGGGAGATGAGCAGTTCTTC. This sequence encodes CAWSLGALQGDEQFF.

The chain is built from TRBV30 and TRBJ1-2; D remains ambiguous. The CDR3 is 10 amino acids. Germline loops: CDR1 GTSNPN, CDR2 SVGIG (reference sequence). V was cut by 2 bases and J by 8 bases, with 6 bases left in between. CDR3 nucleotide sequence: TGTGCCTGGAGTAGCGAAGGCTACACCTTC. The encoded protein is CAWSSEGYTF.

The chain couples TRBV18 to TRBJ2-1; 11 bases are a match to TRBD2. V lost 2 bases to trimming and J lost 7 bases; unmatched junction nucleotides: 4. Germline V CDR1 and CDR2: KGHSH, LQKENI. CDR3 length equals 15 residues. In DNA, the CDR3 is TGTGCCAGCTCACCAGACCTAGCGGGAGGAAATGAGCAGTTCTTC. This codes for CASSPDLAGGNEQFF.

This clone has just one count. This sequence joins TRBV7-9 and TRBJ2-3; tentative D call: TRBD2 (6 bases). CDR3 length equals 13 residues. The germline V gene encodes CDR1 SEHNR and CDR2 FQNEAQ (reference sequence). Trimming left V 4 bases short and J 4 bases short, with 9 bases between. CDR3 in DNA: TGTGCCAGCAGCTCCCGCGGGGCAGATACGCAGTATTTT. Its protein is CASSSRGADTQYF.

The gene calls are TRBV5-6 and TRBJ2-7, with TRBD2 as a possible D gene (6 bases). This CDR3 comprises 16 residues. Germline loops: CDR1 SGHDT, CDR2 YYEEEE. Trimming took 1 base from V and 6 from J, leaving 20 bases between them. CDR3 coding DNA: TGTGCCAGCAGCTTGCCCCGGGACTCCCTCCTAGCCGAGCAGTACTTC. Amino acids: CASSLPRDSLLAEQYF.

The V gene is TRBV2, the J gene TRBJ2-7, with D possibly matching TRBD1 (6 bases). The V end lost 8 bases, the J end lost 3 bases, and 20 bases lay between the germline ends. The CDR3 contains 15 residues. CDR1 and CDR2 from the germline V gene are SNHLY and FYNNEI. Here the CDR3 DNA reads TGTGCCAGCCGGGGCAGGGGCCCGCCGAGCTACGAGCAGTACTTC. Encoded protein: CASRGRGPPSYEQYF.

A single count supports this clone. This chain uses TRBV5-1 with TRBJ2-1, with TRBD1 matching over 7 bases. V shed 1 base, J shed 1 base, and the junction held 2 bases outside the gene matches. The CDR3 contains 15 residues. Germline CDR1 SGHRS, CDR2 YFSETQ. CDR3 residues: CASSLRGQSYNEQFF. In DNA form, the CDR3 reads TGCGCCAGCAGCTTGAGGGGACAGTCCTACAATGAGCAGTTCTTC. The full variable domain, rest sourced from reference TRBV5-1 and TRBJ2-1, is KAGVTQTPRYLIKTRGQQVTLSCSPISGHRSVSWYQQTPGQGLQFLFEYFSETQRNKGNFPGRFSGRQFSNSRSEMNVSTLELGDSALYLCASSLRGQSYNEQFFGPGTRLTVL.

This chain links TRBV19 with TRBJ2-5; TRBD1 matches at 10 bases. Trimming removed 2 bases from V and 3 bases from J; junction bases left unmatched: 3. CDR3 size: 15 residues. Germline lookup yields CDR1 LNHDA and CDR2 SQIVND (reference sequence). CDR3 protein: CASSIFGTGEETQYF. DNA of the CDR3: TGTGCCAGTAGTATATTCGGGACAGGGGAAGAGACCCAGTACTTC. Combining the CDR3 with reference TRBV19 and TRBJ2-5 gives the whole variable domain DGGITQSPKYLFRKEGQNVTLSCEQNLNHDAMYWYRQDPGQGLRLIYYSQIVNDFQKGDIAEGYSVSREKKESFPLTVTSAQKNPTAFYLCASSIFGTGEETQYFGPGTRLLVL.

The chain joins TRBV5-4 to TRBJ1-2, with a weak D call TRBD1 (6 bases). V was clipped by 4 bases and J by 3 bases, with 19 bases between them. The V gene's germline CDR1 is SGHNT and CDR2 YYREEE (reference sequence). This CDR3 is built from 16 residues. The CDR3 sequence is CASSANRVTDHYGYTF. The CDR3 coding sequence is TGTGCCAGCAGCGCGAACAGGGTTACGGATCACTATGGCTACACCTTC.

V usage is TRBV27 and J usage is TRBJ1-5; D is undetermined. Trimming stripped 4 bases from V and 0 bases from J, with 13 bases between. Germline-derived CDR1 and CDR2 are MNHEY and SMNVEV (reference sequence). The CDR3 runs to 16 residues. The CDR3 reads CASSSRLRDSNQPQHF. The CDR3 bases are TGTGCCAGCAGTTCGCGCCTGAGGGATAGCAATCAGCCCCAGCATTTT.

In DNA, the CDR3 is TGTGCCAGCAGTCGGACAGGGTCATCCTACGAGCAGTACTTC. Translating gives CASSRTGSSYEQYF. V gene TRBV5-6 combines with J gene TRBJ2-7; the match to TRBD1 covers 8 bases. Looked up from germline, CDR1 is SGHDT and CDR2 is YYEEEE. The CDR3 is 14 residues long. After removal of 5 bases from V and 1 base from J, the junction contained 5 bases not matched to a gene.

The rearrangement links TRBV11-2 to TRBJ1-1; D not resolved. Trimming left V 3 bases short and J 1 base short, with 9 bases between. Germline lookup yields CDR1 SGHAT and CDR2 FQNNGV. The CDR3 sequence is 14 residues long. The CDR3 loop is CASSLTVGNTEAFF. CDR3 DNA sequence: TGTGCCAGCAGCTTGACTGTAGGGAACACTGAAGCTTTCTTT.

This chain uses TRBV5-6 with TRBJ2-7, with D possibly matching TRBD2 (5 bases). The CDR3 spans 14 residues. Trimming pared 4 bases from V and 6 bases from J, leaving 17 bases between. Looked up from germline, CDR1 is SGHDT and CDR2 is YYEEEE. The CDR3 loop is CASSRGSAMLEQYF. The DNA for the CDR3 is TGTGCCAGCAGCCGCGGGTCAGCGATGCTCGAGCAGTACTTC.

J is TRBJ1-5 and V is TRBV9; D remains ambiguous. The CDR3 is 15 amino acids. The germline V gene encodes CDR1 SGDLS and CDR2 YYNGEE. Trimming cost V 0 bases and J 2 bases, with 9 bases left between them. The CDR3 sequence: CASSVEGVGNQPQHF. The CDR3 coding sequence is TGTGCCAGCAGCGTAGAGGGAGTTGGCAATCAGCCCCAGCATTTT.

This clone was seen a single time. The rearrangement uses TRBV6-1 and TRBJ2-7; maybe TRBD2 (5 bases). Germline loops: CDR1 MNHNS, CDR2 SASEGT. CDR3 length: 18 amino acids. V was clipped by 0 bases and J by 2 bases, with 20 bases between them. CDR3 nucleotides: TGTGCCAGCAGTGAAGCGCCGAGGGTTGCCGGGCCCCCCTACGAGCAGTACTTC. Its translation: CASSEAPRVAGPPYEQYF.